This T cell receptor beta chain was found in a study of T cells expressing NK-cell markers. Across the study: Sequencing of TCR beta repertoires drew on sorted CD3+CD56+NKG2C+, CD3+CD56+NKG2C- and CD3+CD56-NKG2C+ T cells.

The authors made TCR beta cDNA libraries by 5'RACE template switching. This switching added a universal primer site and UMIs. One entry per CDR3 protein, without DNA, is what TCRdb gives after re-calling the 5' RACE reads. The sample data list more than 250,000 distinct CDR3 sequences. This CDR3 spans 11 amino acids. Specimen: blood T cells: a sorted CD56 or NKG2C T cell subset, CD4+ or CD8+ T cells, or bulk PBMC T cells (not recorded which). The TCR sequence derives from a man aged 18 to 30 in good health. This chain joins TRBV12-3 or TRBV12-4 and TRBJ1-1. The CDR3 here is CASSVTGEAFF.